This T cell receptor (beta chain) originates from a study of OX40 agonist ivuxolimab in advanced cancers. Study at large: Patients in dose escalation had liver, melanoma, kidney or head and neck cancers.

The germline gives CDR1 SGHDN, CDR2 FVKESK. V was trimmed by 4 bases and J by 3 bases, leaving 18 bases between them. CDR3 length: 17 amino acids. The repertoire was sequenced with immunoSEQ multiplex PCR; TCRdb's copy has only in-frame clones and lacks some. The sample yields roughly 30,000 clones, 65% to 90% seen once. The rearrangement uses TRBV14 and TRBJ2-2, with D possibly TRBD1 on 6 matching bases. Source: CD4+ or CD8+ T cells sorted from blood, taken in a trial of the OX40 agonist ivuxolimab. This clonotype originated in an adult with an advanced solid tumor such as melanoma, head and neck, liver or kidney cancer. For the CDR3, the DNA is TGTGCCAGCAGCCCAGGGGCCCCTCGAGTCGACACCGGGGAGCTGTTTTTT. It translates to CASSPGAPRVDTGELFF.